This T cell receptor (beta chain) derives from a study of Graves' ophthalmopathy and Graves' hyperthyroidism. Study in general: Peripheral blood (taken before any treatment) was collected at initial diagnosis. Study-wide results and limits: Blood contained most expanded thyroid clonotypes exceeding 0.001 frequency.

V gave up 3 bases and J gave up 9 bases; unmatched junction bases: 8. CDR3 length equals 14 residues. CDR1 and CDR2 (germline): GTSNPN, SVGIG (reference sequence). Many counts were recorded for this clonotype. Its antigen is not identified. As the template, RNA transcripts were used to amplify TCR beta CDR3 regions. HTBI primers primed a first-round RT-PCR, and a second-round multiplex PCR followed. TCRdb ran MiXCR on the multiplex PCR reads and lists one entry per CDR3 protein. The data contain roughly 300,000 distinct CDR3 sequences, roughly 15% of them singletons. The sample was peripheral blood. The clonotype was recovered from an adult man with Graves' ophthalmopathy. The chain is built from TRBV30 and TRBJ1-6; 7 positions agree with TRBD1. In nucleotides, the CDR3 is TGTGCCTGGAGAGCCTATACAGGGGCTTCACCCCTCCACTTT. Protein sequence: CAWRAYTGASPLHF. Filled out from reference TRBV30 and TRBJ1-6, the complete variable domain reads SQTIHQWPATLVQPVGSPLSLECTVEGTSNPNLYWYRQAAGRGLQLLFYSVGIGQISSEVPQNLSASRPQDRQFILSSKKLLLSDSGFYLCAWRAYTGASPLHFGNGTRLTVT.